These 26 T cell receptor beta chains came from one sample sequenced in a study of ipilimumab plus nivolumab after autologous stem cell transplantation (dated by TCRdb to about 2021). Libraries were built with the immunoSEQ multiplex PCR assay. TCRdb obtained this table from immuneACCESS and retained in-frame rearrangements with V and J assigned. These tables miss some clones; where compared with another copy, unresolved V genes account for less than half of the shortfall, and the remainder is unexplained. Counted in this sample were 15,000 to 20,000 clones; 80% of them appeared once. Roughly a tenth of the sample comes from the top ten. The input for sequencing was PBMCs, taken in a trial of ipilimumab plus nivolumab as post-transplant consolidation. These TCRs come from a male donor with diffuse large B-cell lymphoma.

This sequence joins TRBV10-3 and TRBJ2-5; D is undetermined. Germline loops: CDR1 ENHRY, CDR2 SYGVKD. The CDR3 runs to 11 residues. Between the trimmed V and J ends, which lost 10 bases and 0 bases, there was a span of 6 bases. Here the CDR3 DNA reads TGTGCCACTCACGACCAAGAGACCCAGTACTTC. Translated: CATHDQETQYF.

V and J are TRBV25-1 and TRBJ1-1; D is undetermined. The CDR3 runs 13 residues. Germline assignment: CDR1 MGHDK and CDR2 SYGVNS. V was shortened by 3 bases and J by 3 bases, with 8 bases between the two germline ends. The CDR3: CASSDRLYTEAFF. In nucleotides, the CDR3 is TGTGCCAGCAGTGACAGGTTATACACTGAAGCTTTCTTT.

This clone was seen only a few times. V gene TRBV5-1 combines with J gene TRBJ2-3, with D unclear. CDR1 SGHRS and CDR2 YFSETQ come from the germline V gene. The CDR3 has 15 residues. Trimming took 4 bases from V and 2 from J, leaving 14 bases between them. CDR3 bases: TGCGCCAGCAGCCCGCAGGCCGGCTACACAGATACGCAGTATTTT. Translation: CASSPQAGYTDTQYF.

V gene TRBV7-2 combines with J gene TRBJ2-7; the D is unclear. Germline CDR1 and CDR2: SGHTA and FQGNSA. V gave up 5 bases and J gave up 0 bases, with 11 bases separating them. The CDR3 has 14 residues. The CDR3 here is CASSLGISSYEQYF. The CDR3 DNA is TGTGCCAGCAGCCTGGGGATCAGCTCCTACGAGCAGTACTTC.

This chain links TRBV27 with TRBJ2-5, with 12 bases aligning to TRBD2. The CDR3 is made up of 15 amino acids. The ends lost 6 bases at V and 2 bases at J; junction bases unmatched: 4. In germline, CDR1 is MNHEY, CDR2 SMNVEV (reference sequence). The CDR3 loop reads CASRDLAGGQETQYF. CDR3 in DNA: TGTGCCAGCAGAGATCTAGCGGGGGGGCAAGAGACCCAGTACTTC.

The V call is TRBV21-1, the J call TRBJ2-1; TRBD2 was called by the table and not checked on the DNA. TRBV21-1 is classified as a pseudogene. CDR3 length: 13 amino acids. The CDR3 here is CASSERGYNEQFF. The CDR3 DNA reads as TGCGCCAGCAGTGAGCGGGGATACAATGAGCAGTTCTTC.

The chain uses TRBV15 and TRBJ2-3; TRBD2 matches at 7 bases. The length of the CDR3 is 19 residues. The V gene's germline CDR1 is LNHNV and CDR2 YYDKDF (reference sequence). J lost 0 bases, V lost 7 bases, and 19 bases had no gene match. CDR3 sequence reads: CATTRRVFGGGLSTDTQYF. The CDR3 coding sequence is TGTGCCACCACCAGGAGGGTATTTGGCGGGGGATTAAGCACAGATACGCAGTATTTT.

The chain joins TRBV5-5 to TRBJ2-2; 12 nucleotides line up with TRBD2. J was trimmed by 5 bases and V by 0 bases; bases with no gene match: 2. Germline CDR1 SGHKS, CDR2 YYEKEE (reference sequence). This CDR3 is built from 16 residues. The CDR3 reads CASSLGLAGATGELFF. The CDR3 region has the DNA TGTGCCAGCAGCTTGGGACTAGCGGGGGCAACCGGGGAGCTGTTTTTT.

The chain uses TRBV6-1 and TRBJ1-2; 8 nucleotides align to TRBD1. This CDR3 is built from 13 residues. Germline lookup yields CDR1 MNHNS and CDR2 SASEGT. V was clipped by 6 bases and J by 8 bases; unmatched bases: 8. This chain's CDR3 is CASRPTGVGGYTF. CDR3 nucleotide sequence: TGTGCCAGCAGGCCGACAGGGGTGGGCGGCTACACCTTC.

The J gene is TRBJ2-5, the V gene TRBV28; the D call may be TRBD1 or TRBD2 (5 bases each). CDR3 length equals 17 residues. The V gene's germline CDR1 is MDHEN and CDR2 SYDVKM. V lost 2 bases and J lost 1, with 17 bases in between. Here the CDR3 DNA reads TGTGCCAGCAGTTTAAGACCCTTTGTGGGACCCCAAGAGACCCAGTACTTC. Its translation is CASSLRPFVGPQETQYF.

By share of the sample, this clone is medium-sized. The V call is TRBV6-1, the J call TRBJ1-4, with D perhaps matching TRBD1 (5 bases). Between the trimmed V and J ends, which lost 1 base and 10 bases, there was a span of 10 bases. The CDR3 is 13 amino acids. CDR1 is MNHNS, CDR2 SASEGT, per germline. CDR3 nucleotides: TGTGCCAGCAGTGAAGAGGTGAGGGGAAAACTGTTTTTT. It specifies CASSEEVRGKLFF.

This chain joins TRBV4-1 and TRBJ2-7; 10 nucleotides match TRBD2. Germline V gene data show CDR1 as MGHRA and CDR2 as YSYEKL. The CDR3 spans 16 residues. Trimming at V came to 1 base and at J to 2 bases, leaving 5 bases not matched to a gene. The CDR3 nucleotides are TGCGCCAGCAGCCAAGTCGCTAGCGGGGGTCCCTACGAGCAGTACTTC. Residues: CASSQVASGGPYEQYF.

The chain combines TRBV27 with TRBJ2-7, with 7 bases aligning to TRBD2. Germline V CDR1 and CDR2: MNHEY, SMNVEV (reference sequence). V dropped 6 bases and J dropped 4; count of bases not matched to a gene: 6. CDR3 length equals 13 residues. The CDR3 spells CASRGGGRYEQYF. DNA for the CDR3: TGTGCCAGCAGGGGGGGAGGGAGGTACGAGCAGTACTTC.

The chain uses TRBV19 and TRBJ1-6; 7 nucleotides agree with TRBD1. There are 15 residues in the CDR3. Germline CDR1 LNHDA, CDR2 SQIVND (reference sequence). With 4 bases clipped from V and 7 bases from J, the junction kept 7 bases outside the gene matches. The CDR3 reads CASSSTGVTNSPLHF. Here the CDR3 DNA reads TGTGCCAGTAGTAGTACAGGGGTAACGAATTCACCCCTCCACTTT.

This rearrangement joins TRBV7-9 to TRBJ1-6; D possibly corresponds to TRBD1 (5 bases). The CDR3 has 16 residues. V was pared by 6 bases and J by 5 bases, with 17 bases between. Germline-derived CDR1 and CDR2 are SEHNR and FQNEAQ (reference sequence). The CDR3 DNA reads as TGTGCCAGCAGGTTCGGCCCCCAGGGCCATAATTCACCCCTCCACTTT. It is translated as CASRFGPQGHNSPLHF.

The CDR3 is CASSRSGTSFLYEQYF. Written as DNA, the CDR3 is TGTGCCAGCAGCAGGTCCGGGACTAGCTTCTTGTACGAGCAGTACTTC. This chain uses TRBV11-1 with TRBJ2-7; 9 bases are a match to TRBD2. The V gene's germline CDR1 is SGHAT and CDR2 FQDESV (reference sequence). CDR3 length: 16 amino acids. Losses at the gene ends were 5 bases for V and 4 bases for J; bases not matched to a gene: 12.

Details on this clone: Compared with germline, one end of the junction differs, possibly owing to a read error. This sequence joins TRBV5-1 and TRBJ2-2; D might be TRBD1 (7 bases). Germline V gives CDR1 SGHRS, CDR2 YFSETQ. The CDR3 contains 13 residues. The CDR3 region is CAGSSNRQGGLFF. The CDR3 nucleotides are TGCGCCGGCAGCTCGAACCGACAGGGAGGGCTGTTTTTT.

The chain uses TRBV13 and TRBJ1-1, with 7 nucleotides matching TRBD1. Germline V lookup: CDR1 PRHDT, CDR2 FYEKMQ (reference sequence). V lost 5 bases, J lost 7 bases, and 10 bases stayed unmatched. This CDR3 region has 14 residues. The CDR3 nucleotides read TGTGCCAGCAGCGCCCGTCGACAGGGACTTGAAGCTTTCTTT. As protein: CASSARRQGLEAFF.

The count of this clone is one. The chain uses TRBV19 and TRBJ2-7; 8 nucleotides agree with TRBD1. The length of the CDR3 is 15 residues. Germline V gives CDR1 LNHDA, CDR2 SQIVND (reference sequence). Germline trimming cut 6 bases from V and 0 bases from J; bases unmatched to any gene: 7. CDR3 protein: CASRDDRGGSYEQYF. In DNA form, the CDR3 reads TGTGCCAGTAGAGACGACAGGGGAGGCTCCTACGAGCAGTACTTC.

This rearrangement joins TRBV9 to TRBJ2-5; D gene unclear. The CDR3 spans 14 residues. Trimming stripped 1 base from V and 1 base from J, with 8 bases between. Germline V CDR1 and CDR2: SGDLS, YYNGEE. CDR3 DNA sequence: TGTGCCAGCAGCGTAAGCCAGGCCCAAGAGACCCAGTACTTC. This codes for CASSVSQAQETQYF.

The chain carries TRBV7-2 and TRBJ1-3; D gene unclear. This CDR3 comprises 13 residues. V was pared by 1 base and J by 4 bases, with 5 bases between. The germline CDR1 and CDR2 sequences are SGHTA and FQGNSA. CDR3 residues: CASSLVTGNTIYF. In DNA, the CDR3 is TGTGCCAGCAGCTTAGTAACGGGAAACACCATATATTTT.

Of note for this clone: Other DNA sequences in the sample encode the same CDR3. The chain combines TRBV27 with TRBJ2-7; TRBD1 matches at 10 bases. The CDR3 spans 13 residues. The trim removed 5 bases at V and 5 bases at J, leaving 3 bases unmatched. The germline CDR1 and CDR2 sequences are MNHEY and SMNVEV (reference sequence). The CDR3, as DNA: TGTGCCAGCAGTGGGACAGGGGCTCACGAGCAGTACTTC. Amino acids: CASSGTGAHEQYF.

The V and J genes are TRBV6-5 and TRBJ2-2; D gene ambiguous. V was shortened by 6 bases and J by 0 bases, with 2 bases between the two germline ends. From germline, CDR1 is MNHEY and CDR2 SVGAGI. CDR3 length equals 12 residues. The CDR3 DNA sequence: TGTGCCAGCAGGCCGAACACCGGGGAGCTGTTTTTT. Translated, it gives CASRPNTGELFF.

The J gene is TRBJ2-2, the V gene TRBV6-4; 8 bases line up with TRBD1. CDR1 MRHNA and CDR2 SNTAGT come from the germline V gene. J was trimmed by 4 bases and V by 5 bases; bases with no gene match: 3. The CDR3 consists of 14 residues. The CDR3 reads CASSSDRATGELFF. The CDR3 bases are TGTGCCAGCAGTTCGGACAGGGCCACCGGGGAGCTGTTTTTT.

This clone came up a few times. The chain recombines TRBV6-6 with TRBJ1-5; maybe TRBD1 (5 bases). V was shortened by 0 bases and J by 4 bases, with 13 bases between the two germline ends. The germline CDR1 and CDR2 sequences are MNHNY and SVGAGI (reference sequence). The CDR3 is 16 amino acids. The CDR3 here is CASSYSGQRINQPQHF. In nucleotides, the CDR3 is TGTGCCAGCAGTTACTCGGGGCAGAGAATTAATCAGCCCCAGCATTTT.

The DNA of the CDR3 is TGTGCCAGCAGTGTTATGCAGAACACTGAAGCTTTCTTT. It yields the protein CASSVMQNTEAFF. The chain links TRBV2 to TRBJ1-1, with D uncertain. The germline CDR1 and CDR2 sequences are SNHLY and FYNNEI. Deletions cut 4 bases from V and 1 base from J, with 7 bases between. The CDR3 length is 13 residues.